This T cell receptor (beta chain) was recovered during a study of blood T cell repertoires in COVID-19. The CDR3 spans 14 residues. Germline CDR1 KGHDR, CDR2 SFDVKD. V lost 5 bases, J lost 3 bases, and 11 bases lay in between. The repertoire was sequenced with immunoSEQ multiplex PCR; TCRdb's copy has only in-frame clones and lacks some. This table has around 180,000 clones, roughly 88% appearing once. The source of this sequence is a woman in her 30s with acute or convalescent COVID-19. Sequencing was done on a sample of peripheral blood. The V gene is TRBV24-1, the J gene TRBJ2-3; D is uncertain. CDR3 bases: TGTGCCACCAGTGGATCGGTCCGGACAGATACGCAGTATTTT. This gives the protein CATSGSVRTDTQYF.